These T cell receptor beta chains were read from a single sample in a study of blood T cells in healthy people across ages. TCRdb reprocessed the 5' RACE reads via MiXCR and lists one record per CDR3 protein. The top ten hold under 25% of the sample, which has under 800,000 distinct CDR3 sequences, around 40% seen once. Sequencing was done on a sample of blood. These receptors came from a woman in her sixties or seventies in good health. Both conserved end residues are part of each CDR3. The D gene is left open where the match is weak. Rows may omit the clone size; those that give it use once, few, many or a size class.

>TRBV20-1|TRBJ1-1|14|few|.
TGCAGTGCTAGATCGGGGTTACGGGGAACTGAAGCTTTCTTT
CSARSGLRGTEAFF
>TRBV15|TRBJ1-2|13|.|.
TGTGCCACCAGCAGAGCCAGCAACTATGGCCACACCTTC
CATSRASNYGHTF
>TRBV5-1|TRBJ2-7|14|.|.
TGCGCCAGCAGCTTGGCCTGGGATTCGGGCGAGCAGTACTTC
CASSLAWDSGEQYF
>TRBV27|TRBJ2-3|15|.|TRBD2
TGTGCCAGCAGTCTTAGCGGGAGCACCACAGATACGCAGTATTTT
CASSLSGSTTDTQYF
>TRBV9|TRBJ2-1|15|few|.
TGTGCCAGCAGCGTAGGCCCTGGGACTCACAATGAGCAGTTCTTC
CASSVGPGTHNEQFF
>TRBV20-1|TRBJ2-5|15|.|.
TGCAGTGCTACAGACATGGGGAAAACCAAAGAGACCCAGTACTTC
CSATDMGKTKETQYF
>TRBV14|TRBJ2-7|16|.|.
TGTGCCAGCAGCCAAGATACCGGTCCTGTATACAATGAGCAGTACTTC
CASSQDTGPVYNEQYF
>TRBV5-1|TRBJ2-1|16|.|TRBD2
TGCGCCAGCAGCCAACTAGCGGGAGGGCATACCAATGAGCAGTTCTTC
CASSQLAGGHTNEQFF
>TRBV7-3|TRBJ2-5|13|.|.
TGTGCCAGCAGCAAAGCCAGCCAAGAGACCCAGTACTTC
CASSKASQETQYF
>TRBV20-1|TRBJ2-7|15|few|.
TGCAGTGCTAGAGTTTTTTCAGGGGCTACCTACGAGCAGTACTTC
CSARVFSGATYEQYF
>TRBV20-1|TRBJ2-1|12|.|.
TGCAGTGCTCACGAACATCAAGAGACCCAGTTCTTC
CSAHEHQETQFF
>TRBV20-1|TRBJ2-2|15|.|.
TGCAGTGTCAGGAAGCGGAACGCGAACACCGGGGAGCTGTTTTTT
CSVRKRNANTGELFF
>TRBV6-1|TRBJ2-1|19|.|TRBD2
TGTGCCAGCAGGGACCTCGGACTAGCGGGGGAGCACTCCTACAATGAGCAGTTCTTC
CASRDLGLAGEHSYNEQFF
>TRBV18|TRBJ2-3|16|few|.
TGTGCCAGCTCACCCACAGGGTTTGGGGGGACAGATACGCAGTATTTT
CASSPTGFGGTDTQYF
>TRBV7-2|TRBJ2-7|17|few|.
TGTGCCAGCAGCCCCAGACGGGGGGCGGGAAGCTCCTACGAGCAGTACTTC
CASSPRRGAGSSYEQYF